This T cell receptor beta chain was documented in a study of early T cells in non-severe SARS-CoV-2 infection. Germline V gene data show CDR1 as SGHKS and CDR2 as YYEKEE (reference sequence). Trimming stripped 3 bases from V and 0 bases from J, with 10 bases between. The CDR3 totals 15 residues. This clonotype was seen ten or more times. TCRdb used MiXCR to reprocess the 5' RACE reads, holding one entry per CDR3 protein. This table holds some 81,000 distinct CDR3 sequences, about 17% found once. The receptor was isolated from an adult who was a healthcare worker with PCR-confirmed SARS-CoV-2 infection or an uninfected control (not recorded which). The chain recombines TRBV5-5 with TRBJ1-3; no clear D gene. Specimen: whole blood. Here the CDR3 reads CASSSGPSSGNTIYF. CDR3 nucleotides: TGTGCCAGCAGCTCAGGACCGAGCTCTGGAAACACCATATATTTT.